A selection of T cell receptor beta chains follows, all from one sample in a study of T cell responses to AZD1222 COVID-19 vaccine. Data came from immunoSEQ multiplex PCR; TCRdb stores just in-frame clones and leaves some out. This sample's table reports about 140,000 clones. The specimen sequenced was peripheral blood. Source of these receptors: an adult in good health. Each CDR3 is given with its conserved first and last residue. D genes are given only for firm matches.

V gene: TRBV4-1
J gene: TRBJ2-1
D gene: .
CDR3 protein: CASSQDSWGNEQFF
CDR3 DNA: TGCGCCAGCAGCCAAGATTCTTGGGGGAATGAGCAGTTCTTC

V gene: TRBV20-1
J gene: TRBJ2-7
D gene: .
CDR3 protein: CSAHNRVEQYF
CDR3 DNA: TGCAGTGCTCACAACAGGGTCGAGCAGTACTTC

V gene: TRBV5-1
J gene: TRBJ2-2
D gene: TRBD2
CDR3 protein: CASSPSTSGGIAGELFF
CDR3 DNA: TGCGCCAGCAGCCCGTCGACTAGCGGGGGGATCGCCGGGGAGCTGTTTTTT

V gene: TRBV11-3
J gene: TRBJ2-2
D gene: TRBD2
CDR3 protein: CASSPTGLAGGPNTGELFF
CDR3 DNA: TGTGCCAGCAGCCCCACGGGACTAGCGGGGGGACCGAACACCGGGGAGCTGTTTTTT

V gene: TRBV2
J gene: TRBJ2-7
D gene: .
CDR3 protein: CASSRALGALGYEQYF
CDR3 DNA: TGTGCCAGCAGTCGCGCGTTGGGGGCTTTAGGCTACGAGCAGTACTTC

V gene: TRBV27
J gene: TRBJ2-7
D gene: .
CDR3 protein: CASSFSTDISREQYF
CDR3 DNA: TGTGCCAGCAGTTTCTCGACTGACATCTCTCGGGAGCAGTACTTC

V gene: TRBV4-1
J gene: TRBJ1-1
D gene: .
CDR3 protein: CASRGVRGRRDTEAFF
CDR3 DNA: TGCGCCAGCAGGGGAGTTCGGGGGCGCAGGGACACTGAAGCTTTCTTT

V gene: TRBV5-1
J gene: TRBJ1-1
D gene: TRBD1
CDR3 protein: CASSQRGAGGSTEAFF
CDR3 DNA: TGCGCCAGCAGCCAACGGGGAGCAGGGGGCTCCACTGAAGCTTTCTTT

V gene: TRBV7-9
J gene: TRBJ1-2
D gene: TRBD1
CDR3 protein: CASSPLGQGVGGYTF
CDR3 DNA: TGTGCCAGCAGCCCACTAGGACAGGGCGTCGGTGGCTACACCTTC

V gene: TRBV6-6
J gene: TRBJ1-2
D gene: .
CDR3 protein: CATSGTANNYGYTF
CDR3 DNA: TGTGCCACGTCCGGGACGGCAAATAACTATGGCTACACCTTC

V gene: TRBV29-1
J gene: TRBJ1-2
D gene: TRBD1
CDR3 protein: CSVGGQGDYGYTF
CDR3 DNA: TGCAGCGTTGGTGGACAGGGAGACTATGGCTACACCTTC

V gene: TRBV7-9
J gene: TRBJ1-3
D gene: .
CDR3 protein: CASSFVTGFPGNTIYF
CDR3 DNA: TGTGCCAGCAGCTTCGTGACGGGGTTCCCTGGAAACACCATATATTTT

V gene: TRBV6-5
J gene: TRBJ2-7
D gene: .
CDR3 protein: CASTETGSYEQYF
CDR3 DNA: TGTGCCAGCACCGAGACAGGTTCCTACGAGCAGTACTTC

V gene: TRBV18
J gene: TRBJ1-2
D gene: .
CDR3 protein: CASSPNLRLNYGYTF
CDR3 DNA: TGTGCCAGCTCACCAAACCTAAGACTCAACTATGGCTACACCTTC

V gene: TRBV5-1
J gene: TRBJ2-7
D gene: .
CDR3 protein: CASSLRTGDYEQYF
CDR3 DNA: TGCGCCAGCAGCTTGAGAACGGGCGATTACGAGCAGTACTTC

V gene: TRBV6-2/TRBV6-3
J gene: TRBJ1-4
D gene: .
CDR3 protein: CASSRAGANEKLFF
CDR3 DNA: TGTGCCAGCAGTCGGGCAGGAGCTAATGAAAAACTGTTTTTT

V gene: TRBV28
J gene: TRBJ1-4
D gene: .
CDR3 protein: CAARESANEKLFF
CDR3 DNA: TGTGCCGCTAGGGAATCTGCAAATGAAAAACTGTTTTTT

V gene: TRBV6-5
J gene: TRBJ1-4
D gene: .
CDR3 protein: CASSLRGGTNEKLFF
CDR3 DNA: TGTGCCAGCAGCCTTCGGGGGGGCACTAATGAAAAACTGTTTTTT

V gene: TRBV7-9
J gene: TRBJ2-3
D gene: .
CDR3 protein: CASSRRGTDTQYF
CDR3 DNA: TGTGCCAGCAGCCGAAGGGGCACAGATACGCAGTATTTT

V gene: TRBV6-5
J gene: TRBJ1-1
D gene: .
CDR3 protein: CASSQRRGAKGKAFF
CDR3 DNA: TGTGCCAGCAGCCAACGACGAGGGGCGAAGGGGAAAGCTTTCTTT

V gene: TRBV10-3
J gene: TRBJ2-3
D gene: .
CDR3 protein: CAIKAASTDTQYF
CDR3 DNA: TGTGCCATCAAAGCGGCGAGCACAGATACGCAGTATTTT

V gene: TRBV5-1
J gene: TRBJ1-6
D gene: .
CDR3 protein: CASSLWGDYNSPLHF
CDR3 DNA: TGCGCCAGCAGCTTGTGGGGGGACTATAATTCACCCCTCCACTTT

V gene: TRBV7-9
J gene: TRBJ1-3
D gene: .
CDR3 protein: CASSLREWGQSGNTIYF
CDR3 DNA: TGTGCCAGCAGCTTAAGGGAATGGGGACAATCTGGAAACACCATATATTTT

V gene: TRBV28
J gene: TRBJ2-7
D gene: .
CDR3 protein: CASSQTRYEQYF
CDR3 DNA: TGTGCCAGCAGTCAAACCCGATACGAGCAGTACTTC

V gene: TRBV7-2
J gene: TRBJ1-5
D gene: .
CDR3 protein: CASSTYGDNQPQHF
CDR3 DNA: TGTGCCAGCAGCACCTACGGGGATAATCAGCCCCAGCATTTT

V gene: TRBV5-4
J gene: TRBJ1-1
D gene: .
CDR3 protein: CASSLGSWRPNTEAFF
CDR3 DNA: TGTGCCAGCAGCTTGGGATCGTGGCGTCCGAACACTGAAGCTTTCTTT